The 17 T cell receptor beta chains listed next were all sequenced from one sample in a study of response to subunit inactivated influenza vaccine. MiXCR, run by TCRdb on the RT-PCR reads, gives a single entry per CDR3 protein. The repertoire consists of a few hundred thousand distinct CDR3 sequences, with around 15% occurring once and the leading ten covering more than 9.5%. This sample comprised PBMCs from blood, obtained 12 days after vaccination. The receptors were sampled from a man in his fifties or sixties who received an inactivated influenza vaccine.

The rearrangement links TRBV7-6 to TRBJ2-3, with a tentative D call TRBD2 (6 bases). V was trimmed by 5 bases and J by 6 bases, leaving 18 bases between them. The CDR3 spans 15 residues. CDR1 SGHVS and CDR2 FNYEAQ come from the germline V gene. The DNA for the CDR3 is TGTGCCAGCAGCCTCTCGGCGGGGTCAGCGGATACGCAGTATTTT. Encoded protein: CASSLSAGSADTQYF.

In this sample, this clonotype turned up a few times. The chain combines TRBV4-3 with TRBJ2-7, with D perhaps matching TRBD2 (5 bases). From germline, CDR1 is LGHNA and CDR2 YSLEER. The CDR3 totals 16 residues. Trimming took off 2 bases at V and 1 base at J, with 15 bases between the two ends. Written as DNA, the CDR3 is TGCGCCAGCAGCCAATATGTCCTAGCCGAATCCTACGAGCAGTACTTC. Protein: CASSQYVLAESYEQYF.

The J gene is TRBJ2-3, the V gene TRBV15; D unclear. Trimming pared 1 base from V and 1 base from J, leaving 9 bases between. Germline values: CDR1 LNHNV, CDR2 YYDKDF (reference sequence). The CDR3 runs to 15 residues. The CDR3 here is CATSRVGGRTDTQYF. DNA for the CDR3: TGTGCCACCAGCAGAGTGGGCGGACGCACAGATACGCAGTATTTT.

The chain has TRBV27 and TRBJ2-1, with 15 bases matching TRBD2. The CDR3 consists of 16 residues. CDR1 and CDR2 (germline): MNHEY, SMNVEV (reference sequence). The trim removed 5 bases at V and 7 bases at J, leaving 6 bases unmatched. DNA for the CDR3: TGTGCCAGCAGTACCCCCGGGACTAGCGGGAGGAATGAGCAGTTCTTC. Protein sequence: CASSTPGTSGRNEQFF.

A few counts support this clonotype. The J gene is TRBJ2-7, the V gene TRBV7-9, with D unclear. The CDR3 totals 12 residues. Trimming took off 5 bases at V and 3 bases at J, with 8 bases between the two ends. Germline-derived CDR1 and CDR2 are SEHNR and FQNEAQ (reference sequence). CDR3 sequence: CASSALNYEQYF. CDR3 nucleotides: TGTGCCAGCAGCGCTCTAAACTACGAGCAGTACTTC.

CDR3 loop: CASSTSGPQETQYF. In DNA, the CDR3 is TGTGCCAGCAGCACTAGCGGACCCCAAGAGACCCAGTACTTC. The chain is built from TRBV7-3 and TRBJ2-5; 8 bases match TRBD2. Germline assignment: CDR1 SGHTA and CDR2 FQGTGA. The CDR3 has 14 residues. The trim removed 5 bases at V and 1 base at J, leaving 3 bases unmatched.

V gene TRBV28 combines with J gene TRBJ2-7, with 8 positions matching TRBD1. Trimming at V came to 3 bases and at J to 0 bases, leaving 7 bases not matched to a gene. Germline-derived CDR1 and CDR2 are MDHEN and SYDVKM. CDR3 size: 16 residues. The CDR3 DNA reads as TGTGCCAGCAGTTTCAGTCCTGGACAGGGCTCCTACGAGCAGTACTTC. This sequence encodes CASSFSPGQGSYEQYF.

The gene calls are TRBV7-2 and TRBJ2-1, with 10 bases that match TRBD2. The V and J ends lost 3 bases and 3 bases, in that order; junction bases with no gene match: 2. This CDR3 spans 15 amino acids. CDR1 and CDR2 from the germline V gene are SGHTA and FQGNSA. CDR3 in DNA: TGTGCCAGCAGCTTTCTAGCGGGGGTCTACAATGAGCAGTTCTTC. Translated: CASSFLAGVYNEQFF.

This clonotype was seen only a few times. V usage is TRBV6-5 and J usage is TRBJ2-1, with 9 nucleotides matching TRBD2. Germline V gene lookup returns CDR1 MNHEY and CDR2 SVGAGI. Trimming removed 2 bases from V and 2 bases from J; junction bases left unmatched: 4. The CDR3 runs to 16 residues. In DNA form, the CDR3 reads TGTGCCAGCAGTTACGACCGCGGGGGGGCCTACAATGAGCAGTTCTTC. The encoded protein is CASSYDRGGAYNEQFF.

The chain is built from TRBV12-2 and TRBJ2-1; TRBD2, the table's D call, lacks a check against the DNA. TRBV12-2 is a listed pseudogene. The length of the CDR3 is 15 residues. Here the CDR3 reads CASRPTSGRVNEQFF. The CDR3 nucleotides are TGTGCAAGTCGCCCGACTAGCGGGAGGGTCAATGAGCAGTTCTTC.

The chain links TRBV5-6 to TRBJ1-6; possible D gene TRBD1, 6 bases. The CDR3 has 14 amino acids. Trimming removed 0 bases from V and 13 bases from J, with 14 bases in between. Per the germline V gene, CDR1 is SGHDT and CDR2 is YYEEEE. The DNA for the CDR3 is TGTGCCAGCAGCTTGGGGGGGGGCTTGTCCCCCCTCCACTTT. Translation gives CASSLGGGLSPLHF.

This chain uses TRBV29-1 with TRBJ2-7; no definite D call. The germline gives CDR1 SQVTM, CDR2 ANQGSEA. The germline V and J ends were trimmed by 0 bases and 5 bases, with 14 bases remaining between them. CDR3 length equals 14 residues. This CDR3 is CSVEDPSGRDEQYF. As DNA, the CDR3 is TGCAGCGTTGAAGATCCCTCAGGTCGCGACGAGCAGTACTTC.

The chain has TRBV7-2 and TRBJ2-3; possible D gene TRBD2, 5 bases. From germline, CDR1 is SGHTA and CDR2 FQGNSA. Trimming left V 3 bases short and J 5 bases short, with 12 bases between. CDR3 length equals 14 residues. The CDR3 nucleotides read TGTGCCAGCAGCTTCACCCACAGCGGAGATACGCAGTATTTT. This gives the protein CASSFTHSGDTQYF.

CDR3 residues: CASSLNPRQNIQYF. As DNA, the CDR3 is TGCGCCAGCAGTCTCAACCCTCGCCAAAACATTCAGTACTTC. The genes are TRBV23-1 and TRBJ2-4; D call uncertain. TRBV23-1 is annotated as an ORF whose role is uncertain. The CDR3 loop spans 14 amino acids. The V end lost 4 bases, the J end lost 5 bases, and 12 bases lay between the germline ends.

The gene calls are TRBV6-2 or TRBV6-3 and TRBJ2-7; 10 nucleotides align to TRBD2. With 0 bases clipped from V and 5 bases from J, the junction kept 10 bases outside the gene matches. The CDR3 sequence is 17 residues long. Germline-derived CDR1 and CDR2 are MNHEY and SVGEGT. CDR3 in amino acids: CASSYSMTSGPHHEQYF. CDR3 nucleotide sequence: TGTGCCAGCAGTTACTCCATGACTAGCGGGCCGCACCACGAGCAGTACTTC.

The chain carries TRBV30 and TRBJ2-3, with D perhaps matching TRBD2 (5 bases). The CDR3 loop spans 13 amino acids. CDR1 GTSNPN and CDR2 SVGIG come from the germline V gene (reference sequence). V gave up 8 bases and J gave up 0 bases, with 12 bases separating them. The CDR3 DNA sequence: TGTGCCATAGCGAAGCCGAGCACAGATACGCAGTATTTT. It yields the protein CAIAKPSTDTQYF.

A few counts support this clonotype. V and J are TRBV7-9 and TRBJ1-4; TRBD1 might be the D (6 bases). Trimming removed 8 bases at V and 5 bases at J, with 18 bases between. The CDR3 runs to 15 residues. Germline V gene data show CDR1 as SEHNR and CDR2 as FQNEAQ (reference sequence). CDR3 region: CASSSTQGQNEKLFF. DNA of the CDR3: TGTGCCAGCTCCTCGACCCAGGGACAAAATGAAAAACTGTTTTTT.